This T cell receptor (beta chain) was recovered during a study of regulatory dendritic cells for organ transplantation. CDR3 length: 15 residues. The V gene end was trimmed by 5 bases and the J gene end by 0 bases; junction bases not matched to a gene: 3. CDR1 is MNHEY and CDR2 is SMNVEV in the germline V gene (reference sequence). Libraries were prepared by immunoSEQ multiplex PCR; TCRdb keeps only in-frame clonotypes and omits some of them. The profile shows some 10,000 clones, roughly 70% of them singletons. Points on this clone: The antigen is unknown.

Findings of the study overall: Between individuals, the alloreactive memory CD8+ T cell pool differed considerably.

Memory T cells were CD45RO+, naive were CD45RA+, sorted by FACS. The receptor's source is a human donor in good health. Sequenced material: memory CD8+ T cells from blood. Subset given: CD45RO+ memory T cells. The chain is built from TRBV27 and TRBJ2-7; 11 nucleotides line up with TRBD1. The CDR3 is CASSIGTGGSYEQYF. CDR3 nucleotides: TGTGCCAGCAGTATAGGGACAGGGGGCTCCTACGAGCAGTACTTC.